The 19 T cell receptor beta chains in this list originate from one sample, sequenced in a study of blood T cell repertoires in COVID-19. Clones were sequenced by immunoSEQ multiplex PCR, and TCRdb holds only the in-frame ones, with some missing. There are 200,000 to 250,000 clones in the sample; approximately 86% occur only once, and 3.8% lies in the top ten. The sample consisted of PBMCs or T cells enriched from blood (not recorded which). The origin of the receptors is a woman aged 40 to 50 with acute COVID-19.

This rearrangement joins TRBV2 to TRBJ2-2; 9 nucleotides line up with TRBD2. The junction had 10 bases not matched to a gene; V was cut back by 4 bases and J by 4 bases. The germline CDR1 and CDR2 sequences are SNHLY and FYNNEI. The CDR3 length is 17 residues. The CDR3 sequence is CASSVASGMTSTGELFF. The CDR3 DNA reads TGTGCCAGCAGTGTGGCTAGCGGGATGACTTCCACCGGGGAGCTGTTTTTT. Full variable domain (remainder filled in from reference TRBV2 and TRBJ2-2): EPEVTQTPSHQVTQMGQEVILRCVPISNHLYFYWYRQILGQKVEFLVSFYNNEISEKSEIFDDQFSVERPDGSNFTLKIRSTKLEDSAMYFCASSVASGMTSTGELFFGEGSRLTVL.

The sample holds one count of this clone. Here the CDR3 reads CASSRAGEQFF. CDR3 coding DNA: TGTGCCAGCAGCCGCGCGGGTGAGCAGTTCTTC. The V gene is TRBV3-1 (or the pseudogene TRBV3-2), the J gene TRBJ2-1; maybe TRBD2 (5 bases). V lost 4 bases and J lost 9, with 7 bases in between. This CDR3 comprises 11 residues. CDR1 LGHDT and CDR2 YNNKEL come from the germline V gene (reference sequence).

The V gene is TRBV5-1, the J gene TRBJ1-1; TRBD1 aligns across 8 bases. The CDR3 runs to 15 residues. The germline CDR1 and CDR2 sequences are SGHRS and YFSETQ. Trimming took 0 bases from V and 6 from J; bases not matched to a gene: 7. Here the CDR3 reads CASSLDDRGAAEAFF. The CDR3 DNA follows: TGCGCCAGCAGCTTGGATGACAGGGGAGCTGCTGAAGCTTTCTTT.

V and J are TRBV27 and TRBJ1-4, with 10 bases identical to TRBD1. Germline V gene sequence: CDR1 MNHEY, CDR2 SMNVEV (reference sequence). This CDR3 comprises 15 residues. J was trimmed by 6 bases and V by 5 bases; bases with no gene match: 6. CDR3 DNA: TGTGCCAGCAGTGGGCTGACAGGGGGCTATGAAAAACTGTTTTTT. Translation: CASSGLTGGYEKLFF.

The CDR3 sequence is CASSISQQGIGYTF. Written as DNA, the CDR3 is TGTGCCAGTAGTATATCCCAACAGGGGATCGGCTACACCTTC. The chain links TRBV19 to TRBJ1-2, with TRBD1 matching over 7 bases. V was pared by 2 bases and J by 8 bases, with 8 bases of the junction left unmatched. Germline values: CDR1 LNHDA, CDR2 SQIVND (reference sequence). The CDR3 is made up of 14 amino acids.

The chain employs TRBV27 and TRBJ1-2; 9 bases map to TRBD1. CDR3 length: 13 amino acids. The germline V gene has CDR1 MNHEY and CDR2 SMNVEV (reference sequence). With V trimmed by 5 bases and J by 7 bases, 5 bases remained unmatched. Here the CDR3 DNA reads TGTGCCAGCAGTGGGAGGACAGGGGCTGGCTACACCTTC. It specifies CASSGRTGAGYTF.

J is TRBJ2-7 and V is TRBV6-2 or TRBV6-3; weak D call: TRBD2 (5 bases). The V gene's germline CDR1 is MNHEY and CDR2 SVGEGT. Between the trimmed V and J ends, which lost 4 bases and 3 bases, there was a span of 16 bases. The CDR3 length is 15 residues. The CDR3 reads CASSSRPGENYEQYF. CDR3 bases: TGTGCCAGCAGTTCCCGGCCCGGGGAGAACTACGAGCAGTACTTC.

The chain employs TRBV27 and TRBJ1-3, with D possibly matching TRBD1 (5 bases). In germline, CDR1 is MNHEY, CDR2 SMNVEV (reference sequence). The CDR3 totals 14 residues. V was cut by 2 bases and J by 3 bases, with 8 bases left in between. CDR3 sequence reads: CASSLQGGGNTIYF. The CDR3 coding sequence is TGTGCCAGCAGTTTACAGGGTGGTGGAAACACCATATATTTT.

The chain carries TRBV19 and TRBJ1-1, with 8 bases lining up with TRBD1. The V gene end was trimmed by 7 bases and the J gene end by 1 base; junction bases not matched to a gene: 8. This CDR3 region has 15 residues. Germline lookup yields CDR1 LNHDA and CDR2 SQIVND (reference sequence). This chain's CDR3 is CASIAQGAGNTEAFF. In nucleotides, the CDR3 is TGTGCCAGTATTGCGCAGGGGGCGGGGAACACTGAAGCTTTCTTT.

The V call is TRBV28, the J call TRBJ2-7; TRBD1 matches at 10 bases. The CDR3 covers 16 residues. From germline, CDR1 is MDHEN and CDR2 SYDVKM. V lost 6 bases and J lost 3; bases outside the gene matches: 11. The CDR3 coding sequence is TGTGCCAGCAGCCCTCCTACCCGGGACAGGGGCTACGAGCAGTACTTC. Translating gives CASSPPTRDRGYEQYF.

This chain joins TRBV5-6 and TRBJ1-2, with 7 bases fitting TRBD1. In germline, CDR1 is SGHDT, CDR2 YYEEEE. The CDR3 extends over 14 amino acids. V shed 0 bases and J 9 bases; nucleotides not matched to a gene: 8. The CDR3 sequence is CASSLVGQFVSYTF. Here the CDR3 DNA reads TGTGCCAGCAGCTTGGTGGGACAGTTCGTGAGCTACACCTTC.

The chain couples TRBV29-1 to TRBJ2-5, with D maybe TRBD2 (5 bases). Germline V CDR1 and CDR2: SQVTM, ANQGSEA. V was cut by 6 bases and J by 2 bases, with 7 bases left in between. CDR3 length equals 11 residues. CDR3 loop: CSVLAQETQYF. Here the CDR3 DNA reads TGCAGCGTCTTAGCGCAAGAGACCCAGTACTTC.

This clone has a handful of counts. The chain is built from TRBV27 and TRBJ2-2, with 9 bases identical to TRBD2. This CDR3 contains 17 residues. J was trimmed by 5 bases and V by 6 bases; bases with no gene match: 13. Germline V gene data show CDR1 as MNHEY and CDR2 as SMNVEV (reference sequence). Here the CDR3 DNA reads TGTGCCAGCAGCTCGCTTAGCGGGAGAGGGGGGACCGGGGAGCTGTTTTTT. It translates to CASSSLSGRGGTGELFF.

This chain joins TRBV12-3 or TRBV12-4 and TRBJ1-2; the D is unclear. The CDR3 is 11 residues long. V dropped 1 base and J dropped 8 bases, with 5 bases sitting between them. The CDR3 coding sequence is TGTGCCAGCAGTTTAGGTCTAGGCTACACCTTC. It specifies CASSLGLGYTF.

This chain uses TRBV19 with TRBJ2-7, with 11 bases fitting TRBD1. The germline gives CDR1 LNHDA, CDR2 SQIVND (reference sequence). The junction had 9 bases not matched to a gene; V was cut back by 11 bases and J by 0 bases. There are 15 residues in the CDR3. The CDR3: CASQPGTGGSYEQYF. The CDR3 coding sequence is TGTGCCTCGCAGCCAGGGACAGGGGGCTCCTACGAGCAGTACTTC.

The chain is built from TRBV2 and TRBJ2-1; 7 nucleotides line up with TRBD2. With 8 bases clipped from V and 9 bases from J, the junction kept 16 bases outside the gene matches. The germline V gene has CDR1 SNHLY and CDR2 FYNNEI. The CDR3 spans 15 residues. The CDR3 here is CASRFRDYYNSEQFF. The CDR3 nucleotides read TGTGCCAGCCGCTTCCGGGACTATTACAATAGTGAGCAGTTCTTC.

This rearrangement joins TRBV7-3 to TRBJ2-6; D may be TRBD1 (5 bases). The germline V gene has CDR1 SGHTA and CDR2 FQGTGA. This CDR3 comprises 15 residues. Trimming pared 2 bases from V and 4 bases from J, leaving 9 bases between. The CDR3 coding sequence is TGTGCCAGCAGCTTACAGGGCGGCGGGGCCAACGTCCTGACTTTC. Its protein product is CASSLQGGGANVLTF.

In its sample, this clone was seen a few times. This sequence joins TRBV24-1 and TRBJ1-2; D is unclear. The CDR3 is 14 residues long. Trimming shortened V by 0 bases and J by 1 base, and 5 bases separated the two germline ends. Germline-derived CDR1 and CDR2 are KGHDR and SFDVKD. The DNA for the CDR3 is TGTGCCACCAGTGATTTGTCAGATAACTATGGCTACACCTTC. Protein product: CATSDLSDNYGYTF.

V is TRBV28 and J is TRBJ1-1; 8 nucleotides align to TRBD1. The V and J ends lost 7 bases and 5 bases, in that order; junction bases with no gene match: 9. Germline values: CDR1 MDHEN, CDR2 SYDVKM. This CDR3 is 14 amino acids long. CDR3 amino acids: CASNLGQGQTEAFF. CDR3 coding DNA: TGTGCCAGCAACCTCGGACAGGGTCAAACTGAAGCTTTCTTT.